A selection of T cell receptor beta chains follows, all from one sample in a study of vaccination effects on CD4 cells after COVID-19. Measured with immunoSEQ multiplex PCR; TCRdb has only the in-frame clones, and not every one. The sample records fewer than 85,000 clones, around 78% being singletons. Their antigen targets remain unknown. Sequenced material: CD4+ T cells from PBMCs cultured with SARS-CoV-2 spike peptides, taken before COVID-19 vaccination. The receptors here all came from a human donor who received a COVID-19 vaccine. Each CDR3 is given with its conserved first and last residue. The order of the fields is J gene, D gene, V gene, clone size, CDR3 DNA, CDR3 protein. The D gene is left open where the match is weak. Clone sizes are given selectively: once, few, many, or a class where the clone is expanded.

>TRBJ2-5|TRBD2|TRBV30|NA
TGTGCCTGGGCCGGGGGGGTATCCCAAGAGACCCAGTACTTC
CAWAGGVSQETQYF
>TRBJ2-6|NA|TRBV10-2|NA
TGCGCCAGCAGTGAGAGTACCGGGGCCAACGTCCTGACTTTC
CASSESTGANVLTF
>TRBJ2-5|NA|TRBV7-9|once
TGTGCCAGCAGCCCGCAGACCCAGTACTTC
CASSPQTQYF
>TRBJ1-1|TRBD1|TRBV30|NA
TGTGCCTGGAGGAAGGGACAGGGGGCTTTTGGGGCTTTCTTT
CAWRKGQGAFGAFF
>TRBJ1-4|NA|TRBV10-3|once
TGTGCCATCAGTGAGGATCGGTCAACTAATGAAAAACTGTTTTTT
CAISEDRSTNEKLFF
>TRBJ1-2|TRBD1|TRBV7-2|NA
TGTGCCAGCAGCTTGTACGGACAGGGGGGAACATATGGCTACACCTTC
CASSLYGQGGTYGYTF
>TRBJ2-3|NA|TRBV7-3|NA
TGTGCCAGCAGCTTTGCCCCCTTAGATACGCAGTATTTT
CASSFAPLDTQYF
>TRBJ1-4|TRBD1|TRBV24-1|NA
TGTGCCACCAGTGATTCGGACAGGGATAATGAAAAACTGTTTTTT
CATSDSDRDNEKLFF
>TRBJ2-2|TRBD1|TRBV7-9|NA
TGTGCCAGCAGCTTGGGACAGCCGGCGCCCGGGGAGCTGTTTTTT
CASSLGQPAPGELFF
>TRBJ1-4|TRBD1|TRBV19|NA
TGTGCCAGTAGCGATCACAGGGGCTACCCGGATGAAAAACTGTTTTTT
CASSDHRGYPDEKLFF
>TRBJ2-1|TRBD1|TRBV6-1|NA
TGTGCCAGCAGTGACCCGGGACAGGGCTACAATGAGCAGTTCTTC
CASSDPGQGYNEQFF
>TRBJ1-2|TRBD1|TRBV6-6|NA
TGTGCCAGCAGCCCCACAGGGGGCGCTAACTATGGCTACACCTTC
CASSPTGGANYGYTF
>TRBJ2-2|NA|TRBV24-1|NA
TGTGCCACCAGTGATTTGCAGGGCGGGGTACTCGGGGAGCTGTTTTTT
CATSDLQGGVLGELFF
>TRBJ1-6|NA|TRBV19|NA
TGTGCCAGTAGTTGGGCAGGTTATAATTCACCCCTCCACTTT
CASSWAGYNSPLHF
>TRBJ2-3|NA|TRBV7-8|NA
TGTGCCAGCAGCTCGTGGGTCCCCAGGGCTAGCACAGATACGCAGTATTTT
CASSSWVPRASTDTQYF
>TRBJ2-5|TRBD2|TRBV24-1|NA
TGTGCCACCAGTGATAGCGGGGGATATCAGGGGACCCAGTACTTC
CATSDSGGYQGTQYF
>TRBJ1-6|NA|TRBV27|few
TGTGCCAGCAGTTTATCGCCAGGGTCATACTCACCCCTCCACTTT
CASSLSPGSYSPLHF
>TRBJ1-2|NA|TRBV19|few
TGTGCCAGTAGACCCAATGGGGGGTCCGGCTACACCTTC
CASRPNGGSGYTF
>TRBJ1-2|TRBD1|TRBV5-4|NA
TGTGCCAGCAGCTCGACAGGGGGCCGGGGCTACACCTTC
CASSSTGGRGYTF
>TRBJ2-3|NA|TRBV5-1|NA
TGCGCCAGCAGCTTGGCCAGCGCAGATACGCAGTATTTT
CASSLASADTQYF
>TRBJ1-5|NA|TRBV23-1|NA
TGCGCCAGCAGACCGAAAACAGCGTACGAAAGCAATCAGCCCCAGCATTTT
CASRPKTAYESNQPQHF
>TRBJ1-6|NA|TRBV6-5|NA
TGTGCCAGCAGGCACGACAGTAATTCACCCCTCCACTTT
CASRHDSNSPLHF
>TRBJ1-2|NA|TRBV30|NA
TGTGCCTGGTCCCGGGACGTTTATGGCTACACCTTC
CAWSRDVYGYTF
>TRBJ1-4|TRBD1|TRBV28|NA
TGTGCCAGCAGGCAGGGGGGAACTAATGAAAAACTGTTTTTT
CASRQGGTNEKLFF
>TRBJ1-2|NA|TRBV6-5|NA
TGTGCCAGCAGTTACTCGAGCCGAGGGGGTGGTGGCTACACCTTC
CASSYSSRGGGGYTF
>TRBJ1-5|TRBD1|TRBV15|NA
TGTGCCACCAGCAGAGACGCACCGGGACAGGGCGATCAGCCCCAGCATTTT
CATSRDAPGQGDQPQHF
>TRBJ2-4|NA|TRBV30|NA
TGTGCCTGGAGTGTGGGCAGAAAAAACATTCAGTACTTC
CAWSVGRKNIQYF
>TRBJ1-3|NA|TRBV7-2|NA
TGTGCCAGCAGCCCTCGCGAAAACACCATATATTTT
CASSPRENTIYF
>TRBJ2-3|NA|TRBV28|NA
TGTGCCAGCACTCCGGGACGGCCGCTCACAGATACGCAGTATTTT
CASTPGRPLTDTQYF
>TRBJ1-4|NA|TRBV7-2|NA
TGTGCCAGCAGCTTAGCAGTTTTGGAAAAACTGTTTTTT
CASSLAVLEKLFF
>TRBJ2-6|NA|TRBV30|once
TGTGCCTGGGGGCAGGTCGGCTCTGGGGCCAACGTCCTGACTTTC
CAWGQVGSGANVLTF
>TRBJ1-1|NA|TRBV5-6|NA
TGTGCCAGCAGCCTCGCACGGCAGGGGAACACTGAAGCTTTCTTT
CASSLARQGNTEAFF
>TRBJ1-2|NA|TRBV12-3/TRBV12-4|NA
TGTGCCAGCAGTTATACAGGCTATGGCTACACCTTC
CASSYTGYGYTF
>TRBJ1-1|NA|TRBV30|few
TGTGCCTGGAGGGATTACGGGGGGGAAGCTTTCTTT
CAWRDYGGEAFF
>TRBJ1-3|NA|TRBV14|few
TGTGCCAGCAGCCCGGACAGAACTGGAAACACCATATATTTT
CASSPDRTGNTIYF
>TRBJ2-2|TRBD2|TRBV20-1|NA
TGCAGTGCTAGTTCTGGACTAGCGGGGGGTCGGACCGGGGAGCTGTTTTTT
CSASSGLAGGRTGELFF
>TRBJ2-5|TRBD2|TRBV5-1|NA
TGCGCCAGCAGCTTGAGGCCCCGTTCGAGCGGGAACCAAGAGACCCAGTACTTC
CASSLRPRSSGNQETQYF
>TRBJ1-4|NA|TRBV25-1|once
TGTGCCAGCAGTTTGGGTGAAAAACTGTTTTTT
CASSLGEKLFF
>TRBJ1-1|NA|TRBV3-1/TRBV3-2|NA
TGTGCCAGCAGCCACAACCTAGAAGCTTTCTTT
CASSHNLEAFF
>TRBJ1-1|NA|TRBV7-2|NA
TGTGCCAGCAGCACCGACAGATACACTGAAGCTTTCTTT
CASSTDRYTEAFF
>TRBJ1-2|NA|TRBV28|NA
TGTGCCAGCAGTTTATCCGCTCTCTATGGCTACACCTTC
CASSLSALYGYTF
>TRBJ1-2|NA|TRBV28|NA
TGTGCCAGCCAAATGGGGGGGCCAGCTAACTATGGCTACACCTTC
CASQMGGPANYGYTF
>TRBJ2-5|NA|TRBV18|NA
TGTGCCAGCTCGCAAGAGACCCAGTACTTC
CASSQETQYF
>TRBJ2-1|NA|TRBV7-2|NA
TGTGCCAGCAGCTTAGCGGGACATCATTCGTACAATGAGCAGTTCTTC
CASSLAGHHSYNEQFF